Following are 15 T cell receptor beta chains from one sample sequenced in a study of T-cell memory formation after mild COVID-19. TCRdb itself ran the 5' RACE reads through MiXCR, one entry per CDR3 protein. Seen here are some 410,000 distinct CDR3 sequences, 23% observed once, and the top ten hold around 12%. The sequencing input was PBMCs or a T cell subset sorted from them (not recorded which). These receptors all stem from an adult woman who had mild COVID-19 (a few samples of this study predate the infection). Cell type and time point are not known.

This chain connects TRBV11-2 to TRBJ1-1; tentatively, D is TRBD1 (5 bases). CDR3 length equals 14 residues. Germline V gene lookup returns CDR1 SGHAT and CDR2 FQNNGV. The V end lost 3 bases, the J end lost 4 bases, and 12 bases lay between the germline ends. The CDR3 sequence: CASSFDWGGTEAFF. CDR3 DNA sequence: TGTGCCAGCAGCTTCGACTGGGGCGGCACTGAAGCTTTCTTT. Full variable domain (missing parts from reference TRBV11-2 and TRBJ1-1): EAGVAQSPRYKIIEKRQSVAFWCNPISGHATLYWYQQILGQGPKLLIQFQNNGVVDDSQLPKDRFSAERLKGVDSTLKIQPAKLEDSAVYLCASSFDWGGTEAFFGQGTRLTVV.

The chain has TRBV18 and TRBJ1-1, with 10 nucleotides matching TRBD1. V lost 0 bases to trimming and J lost 5 bases; unmatched junction nucleotides: 6. This CDR3 has 16 residues. Germline V gives CDR1 KGHSH, CDR2 LQKENI. The CDR3 DNA follows: TGTGCCAGCTCACCACCAATGGGACAGGGGACTACTGAAGCTTTCTTT. It specifies CASSPPMGQGTTEAFF.

This chain uses TRBV12-3 or TRBV12-4 with TRBJ1-1; D gene uncertain. Trimming removed 2 bases at V and 5 bases at J, with 9 bases between. The CDR3 length is 13 residues. CDR3 DNA sequence: TGTGCCAGCAGTTTAAGTATGTGGACTGAAGCTTTCTTT. The encoded protein is CASSLSMWTEAFF.

This clonotype was seen more than once but under ten times. This chain uses TRBV9 with TRBJ2-5; no firm D call. This CDR3 region has 13 residues. V was clipped by 0 bases and J by 5 bases, with 8 bases between them. Germline V lookup: CDR1 SGDLS, CDR2 YYNGEE. The CDR3 DNA is TGTGCCAGCAGCGTAGAAGTAGGGGAGACCCAGTACTTC. Protein: CASSVEVGETQYF.

This clonotype occurred a few times. J is TRBJ2-2 and V is TRBV2; D remains unclear. The V and J ends lost 4 bases and 6 bases respectively, with 9 bases between them. CDR1 and CDR2 (germline): SNHLY, FYNNEI. The CDR3 spans 13 residues. The CDR3 bases are TGTGCCAGCAGTGCCCAGGTGTCCGGGGAGCTGTTTTTT. This encodes CASSAQVSGELFF.

This rearrangement joins TRBV6-6 to TRBJ2-7; TRBD1 is a possible D gene (5 bases). CDR1 and CDR2 (germline): MNHNY, SVGAGI (reference sequence). Trimming took off 6 bases at V and 5 bases at J, with 17 bases between the two ends. The CDR3 spans 14 residues. CDR3 region: CASSLGPTADEQYF. CDR3 nucleotides: TGTGCCAGCAGCCTGGGGCCTACAGCCGACGAGCAGTACTTC.

This chain uses TRBV7-2 with TRBJ2-7; D uncertain. The V end lost 4 bases, the J end lost 6 bases, and 13 bases lay between the germline ends. The CDR3 has 13 residues. Germline CDR1 and CDR2: SGHTA and FQGNSA. CDR3 nucleotides: TGTGCCAGCAGCTGGAATCCCGGTCTCGAGCAGTACTTC. Translating it yields CASSWNPGLEQYF.

Many counts were recorded for this clonotype. The J gene is TRBJ2-1, the V gene TRBV29-1; D uncertain. CDR1 is SQVTM, CDR2 ANQGSEA, per germline. The CDR3 runs 15 residues. V was shortened by 0 bases and J by 8 bases, with 17 bases between the two germline ends. CDR3 in DNA: TGCAGCGTTGAAGATAGGATAGTAGGGATGGATGAGCAGTTCTTC. Protein: CSVEDRIVGMDEQFF.

A few counts support this clonotype. The chain joins TRBV5-1 to TRBJ2-4, with D unresolved. With 6 bases removed from V and 0 bases from J, the gap between germline ends came to 10 bases. The CDR3 length is 14 residues. Germline lookup yields CDR1 SGHRS and CDR2 YFSETQ. The CDR3 bases are TGCGCCAGCACCAAGGACCTAGCCAAAAACATTCAGTACTTC. Protein: CASTKDLAKNIQYF.

The chain recombines TRBV5-1 with TRBJ2-1, with 12 positions matching TRBD2. Germline V lookup: CDR1 SGHRS, CDR2 YFSETQ. The CDR3 has 13 residues. V trimming: 0 bases; J trimming: 12 bases; junction bases outside the gene matches: 1. Here the CDR3 DNA reads TGCGCCAGCAGCTTGGAACTAGCGGGAGGGCAGTTCTTC. Translating it yields CASSLELAGGQFF.

The rearrangement links TRBV24-1 to TRBJ2-3, with TRBD1 identical over 8 bases. The J segment lost 6 bases and the V segment lost 0 bases, leaving 4 bases of the junction unmatched. CDR1 is KGHDR and CDR2 is SFDVKD in the germline V gene. The CDR3 runs 15 residues. The CDR3 here is CATSDLVQGADTQYF. CDR3 DNA sequence: TGTGCCACCAGTGATTTGGTCCAGGGGGCGGATACGCAGTATTTT.

This sequence joins TRBV4-2 and TRBJ2-1, with no clear D. This CDR3 is 15 amino acids long. Per the germline V gene, CDR1 is LGHNA and CDR2 is YNFKEQ. Trimming stripped 0 bases from V and 3 bases from J, with 9 bases between. The CDR3 DNA reads as TGTGCCAGCAGCCAAGAGGACCACATCTACAATGAGCAGTTCTTC. Its translation: CASSQEDHIYNEQFF.

This clonotype was counted between two and nine times. J is TRBJ2-3 and V is TRBV5-1; 7 bases match TRBD2. CDR3 length: 15 residues. Germline CDR1 SGHRS, CDR2 YFSETQ. V was pared by 1 base and J by 0 bases, with 2 bases of the junction left unmatched. This CDR3 reads CASSLWGGSTDTQYF. The CDR3 DNA is TGCGCCAGCAGCTTGTGGGGGGGAAGCACAGATACGCAGTATTTT.

The rearrangement links TRBV6-5 to TRBJ2-3, with 10 bases lining up with TRBD2. The CDR3 totals 15 residues. Per the germline V gene, CDR1 is MNHEY and CDR2 is SVGAGI. The ends lost 5 bases at V and 2 bases at J; junction bases unmatched: 4. CDR3 sequence: CASSRTSGNTDTQYF. CDR3 in DNA: TGTGCCAGCAGTAGGACTAGCGGTAACACAGATACGCAGTATTTT.

The chain employs TRBV6-1 and TRBJ2-1; perhaps D is TRBD1 or TRBD2 (5 bases each). Germline V CDR1 and CDR2: MNHNS, SASEGT. Trimming took off 4 bases at V and 2 bases at J, with 12 bases between the two ends. The CDR3 has 15 amino acids. CDR3 bases: TGTGCCAGCAGTGCCGGGACGGTACCCTACAATGAGCAGTTCTTC. This gives the protein CASSAGTVPYNEQFF.